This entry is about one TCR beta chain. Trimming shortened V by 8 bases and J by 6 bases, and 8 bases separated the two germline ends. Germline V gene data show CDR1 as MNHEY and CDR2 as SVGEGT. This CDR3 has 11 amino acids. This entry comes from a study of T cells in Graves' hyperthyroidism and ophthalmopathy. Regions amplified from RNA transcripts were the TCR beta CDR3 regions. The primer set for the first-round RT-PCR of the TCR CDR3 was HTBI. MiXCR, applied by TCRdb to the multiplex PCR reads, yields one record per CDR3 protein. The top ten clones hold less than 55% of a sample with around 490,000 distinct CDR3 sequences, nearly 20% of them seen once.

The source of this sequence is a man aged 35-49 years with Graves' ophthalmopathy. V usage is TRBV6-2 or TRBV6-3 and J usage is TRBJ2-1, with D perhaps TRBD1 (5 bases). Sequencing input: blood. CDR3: CASVRGNEQFF. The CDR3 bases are TGTGCCAGCGTAAGGGGCAATGAGCAGTTCTTC.